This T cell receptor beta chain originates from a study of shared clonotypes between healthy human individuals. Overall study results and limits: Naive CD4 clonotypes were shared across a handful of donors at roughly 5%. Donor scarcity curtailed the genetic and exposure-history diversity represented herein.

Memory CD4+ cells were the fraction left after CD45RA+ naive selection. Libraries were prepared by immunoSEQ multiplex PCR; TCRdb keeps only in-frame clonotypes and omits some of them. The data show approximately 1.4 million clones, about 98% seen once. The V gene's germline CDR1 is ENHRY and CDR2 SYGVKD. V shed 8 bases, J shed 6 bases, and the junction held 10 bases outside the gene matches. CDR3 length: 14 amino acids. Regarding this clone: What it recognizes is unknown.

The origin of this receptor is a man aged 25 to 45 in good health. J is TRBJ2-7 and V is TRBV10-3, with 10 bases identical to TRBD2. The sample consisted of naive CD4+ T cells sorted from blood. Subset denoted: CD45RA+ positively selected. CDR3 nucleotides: TGTGCCATCGCAGGGGGAGCGGGAGGGTCCGAGCAGTACTTC. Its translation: CAIAGGAGGSEQYF.